These 8 T cell receptor beta chains share one sample of origin, sequenced in a study of shared clonotypes between healthy human individuals. Data came from immunoSEQ multiplex PCR; TCRdb stores just in-frame clones and leaves some out. The sample contains over a million clones, roughly 96% of which appear only once. The sequenced sample was naive CD4+ T cells sorted from blood. Documented subset: CD45RA+ positively selected. The receptors were gathered from a man aged 25 to 40 in good health.

V usage is TRBV28 and J usage is TRBJ1-2, with 7 nucleotides matching TRBD1. J gave up 6 bases and V 5 bases, and 9 bases lay outside the gene matches. The CDR3 loop spans 14 amino acids. Germline V gives CDR1 MDHEN, CDR2 SYDVKM. The CDR3 DNA sequence: TGTGCCAGCAGTGGGGGAGGGGGCTCAGATGGCTACACCTTC. Protein sequence: CASSGGGGSDGYTF.

This chain uses TRBV28 with TRBJ2-2, with D perhaps TRBD2 (5 bases). The V gene lost 6 bases and the J gene lost 4 bases, with 9 bases spanning the gap. CDR1 is MDHEN and CDR2 is SYDVKM in the germline V gene. The CDR3 contains 13 residues. Written as DNA, the CDR3 is TGTGCCAGCAGACCGGCGGGCACCGGGGAGCTGTTTTTT. This sequence encodes CASRPAGTGELFF.

With respect to this clone: Other DNA variants within this sample encode the same CDR3. The chain carries TRBV7-2 and TRBJ2-3; D not resolved. V was pared by 3 bases and J by 1 base, with 5 bases between. CDR1 is SGHTA, CDR2 FQGNSA, per germline. This CDR3 spans 13 amino acids. This CDR3 reads CASSFLGTDTQYF. In nucleotides, the CDR3 is TGTGCCAGCAGCTTCCTAGGCACAGATACGCAGTATTTT.

The count of this clone is one. The chain has TRBV6-5 and TRBJ1-2, with D perhaps TRBD1 (6 bases). The V end lost 6 bases, the J end lost 1 base, and 12 bases lay between the germline ends. This CDR3 is built from 14 residues. Per the germline V gene, CDR1 is MNHEY and CDR2 is SVGAGI. CDR3 in amino acids: CASRKQGGNYGYTF. The CDR3, as DNA: TGTGCCAGCAGAAAACAGGGAGGTAACTATGGCTACACCTTC.

The chain combines TRBV27 with TRBJ2-7, with TRBD2 matching over 8 bases. CDR1 is MNHEY and CDR2 is SMNVEV in the germline V gene (reference sequence). V shed 0 bases, J shed 0 bases, and the junction held 4 bases outside the gene matches. This CDR3 region has 16 residues. The CDR3 region has the DNA TGTGCCAGCAGTTTATCCGGCGGGAGGCCCTCCTACGAGCAGTACTTC. This gives the protein CASSLSGGRPSYEQYF.

V usage is TRBV19 and J usage is TRBJ2-5; 9 bases fit TRBD2. CDR1 is LNHDA, CDR2 SQIVND, per germline (reference sequence). The CDR3 sequence is 14 residues long. Trimming took 5 bases from V and 1 from J; bases not matched to a gene: 2. CDR3 loop: CASSVAGVQETQYF. The CDR3 nucleotides are TGTGCCAGTAGTGTAGCGGGAGTCCAAGAGACCCAGTACTTC.

The chain uses TRBV6-5 and TRBJ2-7, with 10 positions matching TRBD1. The CDR3 consists of 15 residues. V dropped 6 bases and J dropped 7; count of bases not matched to a gene: 12. Germline CDR1 reads MNHEY; CDR2 reads SVGAGI. CDR3 in amino acids: CASSRTGTGVREQYF. The CDR3 DNA reads TGTGCCAGCAGCCGCACCGGGACAGGGGTGCGGGAGCAGTACTTC.

The gene calls are TRBV18 and TRBJ2-7, with 9 bases aligning to TRBD1. With V trimmed by 4 bases and J by 2 bases, 9 bases remained unmatched. This CDR3 is 16 amino acids long. Germline-derived CDR1 and CDR2 are KGHSH and LQKENI. CDR3 region: CASSLRTGARPYEQYF. CDR3 in DNA: TGTGCCAGCTCACTCCGGACAGGGGCCCGTCCCTACGAGCAGTACTTC.